This T cell receptor (beta chain) was captured in a study of PD-L1 blockade in urothelial cancer. As for the study in general: Atezolizumab was started by patients at some point between 2013 and 2014 at 1,200 mg intravenously every 3 weeks. Patients had undergone 0 to 3 prior chemotherapy regimens. Per blood sample, T cells had a median of 141,255.

Sequencing was performed with immunoSEQ multiplex PCR; in TCRdb, only in-frame clones are kept and a portion is missing. This table has roughly 60,000 clones, roughly 80% appearing once. This CDR3 is built from 16 residues. From germline, CDR1 is SGHDT and CDR2 YYEEEE. Trimming left V 1 base short and J 6 bases short, with 20 bases between. The sample in question was PBMCs, obtained around atezolizumab (anti-PD-L1) treatment. The genes are TRBV5-6 and TRBJ2-7; maybe TRBD1 (6 bases). This receptor was taken from a man between 65 and 85 years old with urothelial cancer. The CDR3 loop is CASSLLSGTLLGEQYF. The DNA of the CDR3 is TGTGCCAGCAGCTTGCTGTCCGGGACACTGCTCGGCGAGCAGTACTTC. The full variable domain, with the rest looked up from reference TRBV5-6 and TRBJ2-7, is DAGVTQSPTHLIKTRGQQVTLRCSPKSGHDTVSWYQQALGQGPQFIFQYYEEEERQRGNFPDRFSGHQFPNYSSELNVNALLLGDSALYLCASSLLSGTLLGEQYFGPGTRLTVT.